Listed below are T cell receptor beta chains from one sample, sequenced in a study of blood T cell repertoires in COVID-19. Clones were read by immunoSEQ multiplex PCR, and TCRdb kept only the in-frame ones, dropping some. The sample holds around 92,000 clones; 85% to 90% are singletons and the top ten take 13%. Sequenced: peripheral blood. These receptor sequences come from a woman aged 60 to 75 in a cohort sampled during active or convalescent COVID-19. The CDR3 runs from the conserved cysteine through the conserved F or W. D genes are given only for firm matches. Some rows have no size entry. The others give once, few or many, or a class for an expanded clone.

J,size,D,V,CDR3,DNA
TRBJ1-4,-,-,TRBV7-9,CASSLIDYGPGPDEKLFF,TGTGCCAGCAGCTTAATTGACTACGGCCCAGGACCGGATGAAAAACTGTTTTTT
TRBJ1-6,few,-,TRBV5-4,CASSLGYQNSPLHF,TGTGCCAGCAGCTTGGGCTACCAAAATTCACCCCTCCACTTT
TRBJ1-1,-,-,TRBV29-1,CSTKVNTEAFF,TGCAGCACAAAAGTGAACACTGAAGCTTTCTTT
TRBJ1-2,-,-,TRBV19,CASSIGEFYGYTF,TGTGCCAGTAGTATTGGGGAGTTCTATGGCTACACCTTC
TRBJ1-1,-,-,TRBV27,CASSRTTLQGGNTEAFF,TGTGCCAGCAGCCGAACGACACTTCAAGGGGGGAACACTGAAGCTTTCTTT
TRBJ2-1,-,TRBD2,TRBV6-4,CASSATSGIPNEQFF,TGTGCCAGCAGTGCCACTAGCGGGATCCCAAATGAGCAGTTCTTC
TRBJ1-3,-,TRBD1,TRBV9,CASSSGETGAGNTIYF,TGTGCCAGCAGCTCGGGGGAAACAGGGGCTGGAAACACCATATATTTT
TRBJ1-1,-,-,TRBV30,CAWTYVGGTTEAFF,TGTGCCTGGACCTATGTGGGGGGTACCACTGAAGCTTTCTTT
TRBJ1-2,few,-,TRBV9,CASSVEGTGPGLYGYTF,TGTGCCAGCAGCGTAGAGGGAACAGGGCCCGGCCTCTATGGCTACACCTTC
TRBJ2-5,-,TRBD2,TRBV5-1,CASSLKAGTSGRPGETQYF,TGCGCCAGCAGCCTCAAAGCCGGGACTAGCGGGAGGCCCGGGGAGACCCAGTACTTC
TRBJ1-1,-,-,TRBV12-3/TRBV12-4,CASSVGRNTEAFF,TGTGCCAGCAGTGTGGGCCGAAACACTGAAGCTTTCTTT
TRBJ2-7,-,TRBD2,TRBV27,CASSLFGLAGGESYEQYF,TGTGCCAGCAGTTTATTTGGACTAGCGGGAGGAGAATCCTACGAGCAGTACTTC
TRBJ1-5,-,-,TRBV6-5,CASSMNRVQPQHF,TGTGCCAGCAGTATGAACAGGGTTCAGCCCCAGCATTTT
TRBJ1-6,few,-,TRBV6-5,CASSRQYNSPLHF,TGTGCCAGCAGCCGACAGTATAATTCACCCCTCCACTTT
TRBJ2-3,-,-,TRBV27,CASSLTYRVSTDTQYF,TGTGCCAGCAGTCTCACGTACAGGGTTAGCACAGATACGCAGTATTTT
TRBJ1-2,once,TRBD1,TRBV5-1,CASSLAYRGPLGGYTF,TGCGCCAGCAGCTTGGCGTACAGGGGGCCCCTAGGAGGCTACACCTTC
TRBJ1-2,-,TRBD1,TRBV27,CASSPRTGENYGYTF,TGTGCCAGCAGCCCACGGACAGGGGAAAACTATGGCTACACCTTC
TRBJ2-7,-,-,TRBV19,CASSPGAYEQYF,TGTGCCAGTAGTCCCGGGGCCTACGAGCAGTACTTC
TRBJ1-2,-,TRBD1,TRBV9,CASSPGQTSHGYTF,TGTGCCAGCAGCCCGGGACAGACATCTCATGGCTACACCTTC
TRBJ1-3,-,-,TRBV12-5,CASGPGLHYSGNTIYF,TGTGCTAGTGGCCCGGGACTACACTACTCTGGAAACACCATATATTTT
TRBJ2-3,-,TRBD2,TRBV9,CASSVDAAGGRTDTQYF,TGTGCCAGCAGCGTAGACGCGGCGGGGGGGCGCACAGATACGCAGTATTTT
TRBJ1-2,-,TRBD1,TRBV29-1,CSVRTGGLYGYTF,TGCAGCGTCCGGACAGGGGGGTTATATGGCTACACCTTC
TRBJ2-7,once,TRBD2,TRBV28,CASSGQDVASGGTLTLREQYF,TGTGCCAGCAGTGGACAGGACGTGGCTAGCGGGGGGACCTTAACCCTACGCGAGCAGTACTTC
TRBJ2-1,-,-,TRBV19,CASTPSGSSYNEQFF,TGTGCCAGTACCCCCAGCGGGTCCTCCTACAATGAGCAGTTCTTC